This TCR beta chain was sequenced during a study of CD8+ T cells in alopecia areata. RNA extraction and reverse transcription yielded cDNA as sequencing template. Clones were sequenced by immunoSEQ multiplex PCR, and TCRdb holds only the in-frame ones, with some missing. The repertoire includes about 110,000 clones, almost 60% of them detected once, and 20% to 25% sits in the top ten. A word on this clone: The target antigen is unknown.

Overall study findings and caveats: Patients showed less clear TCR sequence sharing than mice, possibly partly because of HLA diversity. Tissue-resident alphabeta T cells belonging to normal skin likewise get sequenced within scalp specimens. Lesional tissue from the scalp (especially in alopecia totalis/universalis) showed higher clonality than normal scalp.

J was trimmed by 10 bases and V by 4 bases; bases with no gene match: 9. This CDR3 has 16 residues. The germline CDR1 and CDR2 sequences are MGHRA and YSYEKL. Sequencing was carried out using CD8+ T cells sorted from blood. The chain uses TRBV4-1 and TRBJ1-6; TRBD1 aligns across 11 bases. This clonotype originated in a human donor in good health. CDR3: CASSPRRTGGYSPLHF. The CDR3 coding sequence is TGCGCCAGCAGCCCCCGGCGGACAGGGGGCTACTCACCCCTCCACTTT.